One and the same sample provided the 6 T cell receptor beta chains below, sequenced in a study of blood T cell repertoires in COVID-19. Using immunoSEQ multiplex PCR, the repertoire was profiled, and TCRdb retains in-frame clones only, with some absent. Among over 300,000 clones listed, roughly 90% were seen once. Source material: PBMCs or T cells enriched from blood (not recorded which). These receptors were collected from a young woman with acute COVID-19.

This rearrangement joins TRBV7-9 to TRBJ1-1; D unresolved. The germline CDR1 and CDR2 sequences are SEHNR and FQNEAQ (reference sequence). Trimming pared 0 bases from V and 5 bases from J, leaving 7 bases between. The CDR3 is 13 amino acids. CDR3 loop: CASSLAMQTEAFF. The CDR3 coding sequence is TGTGCCAGCAGCTTAGCGATGCAGACTGAAGCTTTCTTT.

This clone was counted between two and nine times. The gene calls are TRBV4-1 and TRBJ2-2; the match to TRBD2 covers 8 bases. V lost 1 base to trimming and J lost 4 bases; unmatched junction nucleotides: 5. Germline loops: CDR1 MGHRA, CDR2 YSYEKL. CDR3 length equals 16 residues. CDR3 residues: CASSQGSGGPTGELFF. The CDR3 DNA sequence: TGCGCCAGCAGCCAAGGCAGCGGGGGACCCACCGGGGAGCTGTTTTTT.

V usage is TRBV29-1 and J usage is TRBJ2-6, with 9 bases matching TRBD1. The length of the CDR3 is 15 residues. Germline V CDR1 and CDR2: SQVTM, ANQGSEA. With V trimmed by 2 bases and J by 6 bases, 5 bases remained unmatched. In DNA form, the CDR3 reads TGCAGCGTTGAACGGGGACAGGGATTGGCCAACGTCCTGACTTTC. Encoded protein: CSVERGQGLANVLTF.

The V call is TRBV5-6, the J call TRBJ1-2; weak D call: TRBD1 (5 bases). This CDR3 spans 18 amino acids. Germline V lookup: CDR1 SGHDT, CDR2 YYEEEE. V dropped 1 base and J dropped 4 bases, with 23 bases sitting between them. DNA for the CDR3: TGTGCCAGCAGCTTGAGATCCAGGGCGAAATTTGGCGCCTATGGCTACACCTTC. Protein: CASSLRSRAKFGAYGYTF.

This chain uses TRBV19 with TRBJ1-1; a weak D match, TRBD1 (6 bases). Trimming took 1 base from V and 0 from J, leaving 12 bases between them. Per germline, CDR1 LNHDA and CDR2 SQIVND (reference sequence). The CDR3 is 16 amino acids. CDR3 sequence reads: CASSIAGGRMNTEAFF. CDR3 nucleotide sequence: TGTGCCAGTAGTATAGCTGGGGGCAGGATGAACACTGAAGCTTTCTTT.

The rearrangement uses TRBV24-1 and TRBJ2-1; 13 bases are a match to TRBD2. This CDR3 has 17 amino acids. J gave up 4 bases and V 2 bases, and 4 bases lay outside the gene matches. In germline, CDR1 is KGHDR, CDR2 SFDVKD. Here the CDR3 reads CATSDSGLAGVYNEQFF. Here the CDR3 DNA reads TGTGCCACCAGTGATTCAGGACTAGCGGGGGTTTACAATGAGCAGTTCTTC.